This T cell receptor (beta chain) was observed in a study of shared clonotypes between healthy human individuals. Germline V gives CDR1 SGHRS, CDR2 YFSETQ. J lost 7 bases, V lost 4 bases, and 8 bases had no gene match. The CDR3 runs to 14 residues. The assay was immunoSEQ multiplex PCR, and TCRdb's table has in-frame clones only and misses some. The sample consists of about 510,000 clones, about 79% of them appearing once. The unsorted samples took 90 million to 95 million PBMCs to get genomic DNA. The V call is TRBV5-1, the J call TRBJ2-7; 10 positions agree with TRBD1. Sequenced input: PBMCs. This clonotype originated in a woman in her forties in good health. Some clones in this sample may be carry-over from other donors' samples. As DNA, the CDR3 is TGCGCCAGCAGCCTAGACAGGGGGCCCAAGGAGCAGTACTTC. This codes for CASSLDRGPKEQYF. Filled out from reference TRBV5-1 and TRBJ2-7, the complete variable domain reads KAGVTQTPRYLIKTRGQQVTLSCSPISGHRSVSWYQQTPGQGLQFLFEYFSETQRNKGNFPGRFSGRQFSNSRSEMNVSTLELGDSALYLCASSLDRGPKEQYFGPGTRLTVT.